A single T cell receptor beta chain is shown here with its context. What it binds is unknown. This sample was taken from a study of immune evolution from preneoplasia to lung adenocarcinoma. Study overall: HLA loss of heterozygosity: roughly 6.6% AIS, around 16% MIA, about 32% ADC, none AAH.

H&E slides confirmed each diagnosis, reviewed by two pathologists independently. Clones were read by immunoSEQ multiplex PCR, and TCRdb kept only the in-frame ones, dropping some. Of about 26,000 clones in the sample, 65% to 75% are singletons; the top ten hold about 5.8%. V lost 6 bases to trimming and J lost 7 bases; unmatched junction nucleotides: 7. The CDR3 covers 14 residues. CDR1 SNHLY and CDR2 FYNNEI come from the germline V gene. Study results and caveats: Top clone share appeared to fall from AAH through AIS, MIA, adenocarcinoma.

V and J are TRBV2 and TRBJ1-5, with TRBD1 matching 9 bases. Input material: FFPE invasive lung adenocarcinoma tissue. The source of this sequence is a person between 55 and 69 years old with invasive lung adenocarcinoma. Some clones in this sample may be carry-over from other donors' samples. CDR3 amino acids: CASSVQGAGQPQHF. The CDR3 DNA follows: TGTGCCAGCAGCGTACAGGGGGCAGGCCAGCCCCAGCATTTT.